The 4 T cell receptor beta chains listed next were all sequenced from one sample in a study of identical twins. MiXCR, run by TCRdb on the 5' RACE reads, gives a single entry per CDR3 protein. This table holds more than 1.5 million distinct CDR3 sequences, more than 30% found once. Specimen: cord blood. These receptors originate from a newborn girl in good health.

The chain carries TRBV27 and TRBJ2-1, with D possibly being TRBD2 (5 bases). V was clipped by 4 bases and J by 4 bases, with 20 bases between them. CDR1 MNHEY and CDR2 SMNVEV come from the germline V gene (reference sequence). The CDR3 length is 17 residues. The CDR3 loop reads CASSSLLSDSRYNEQFF. CDR3 in DNA: TGTGCCAGCAGTTCCCTCCTCTCGGACTCACGATACAATGAGCAGTTCTTC.

This chain uses TRBV20-1 with TRBJ1-5, with 10 bases identical to TRBD1. In germline, CDR1 is DFQATT, CDR2 SNEGSKA (reference sequence). The V gene end was trimmed by 6 bases and the J gene end by 5 bases; junction bases not matched to a gene: 4. This CDR3 contains 13 residues. This CDR3 reads CSAPGQGDQPQHF. The CDR3 DNA reads TGCAGTGCACCCGGACAGGGGGATCAGCCCCAGCATTTT.

The chain carries TRBV14 and TRBJ2-3; 9 nucleotides align to TRBD2. Germline V gene lookup returns CDR1 SGHDN and CDR2 FVKESK. Losses at the gene ends were 3 bases for V and 2 bases for J; bases not matched to a gene: 12. This CDR3 has 18 amino acids. The CDR3 DNA is TGTGCCAGCAGCCAGGAACCGGGACTAGCCGCGTTCACAGATACGCAGTATTTT. Amino acids: CASSQEPGLAAFTDTQYF.

This clonotype was found once. It may be a read error: a sequence one base away is much more abundant. The chain uses TRBV20-1 and TRBJ1-1; 7 positions match TRBD1. The CDR3 consists of 11 residues. With 4 bases clipped from V and 4 bases from J, the junction kept 0 bases outside the gene matches. Germline CDR1 and CDR2: DFQATT and SNEGSKA (reference sequence). The CDR3 sequence: CSAKGATEAFF. The CDR3 coding sequence is TGCAGTGCTAAGGGGGCCACTGAAGCTTTCTTT.